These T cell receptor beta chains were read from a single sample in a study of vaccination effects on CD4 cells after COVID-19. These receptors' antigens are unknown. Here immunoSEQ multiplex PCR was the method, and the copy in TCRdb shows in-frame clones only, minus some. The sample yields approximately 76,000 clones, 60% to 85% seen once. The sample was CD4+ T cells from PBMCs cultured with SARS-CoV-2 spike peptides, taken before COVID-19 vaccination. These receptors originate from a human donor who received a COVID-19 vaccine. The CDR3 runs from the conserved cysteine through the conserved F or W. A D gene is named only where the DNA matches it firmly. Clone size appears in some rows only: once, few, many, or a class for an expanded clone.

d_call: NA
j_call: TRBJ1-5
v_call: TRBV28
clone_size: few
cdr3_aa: CASRDTNQPQHF
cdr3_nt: TGTGCCAGCAGGGACACCAATCAGCCCCAGCATTTT

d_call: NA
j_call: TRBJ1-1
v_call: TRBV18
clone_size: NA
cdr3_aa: CASSPAQGRSTEAFF
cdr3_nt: TGTGCCAGCTCACCAGCCCAGGGAAGAAGCACTGAAGCTTTCTTT

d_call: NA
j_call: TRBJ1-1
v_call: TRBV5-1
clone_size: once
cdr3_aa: CASSLEGARSTEAFF
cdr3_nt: TGCGCCAGCAGCTTGGAAGGGGCAAGGTCCACTGAAGCTTTCTTT

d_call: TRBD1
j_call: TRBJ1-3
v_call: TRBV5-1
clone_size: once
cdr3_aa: CASSLAGQGSGNTIYF
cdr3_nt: TGCGCCAGCAGCTTGGCTGGACAGGGGTCTGGAAACACCATATATTTT

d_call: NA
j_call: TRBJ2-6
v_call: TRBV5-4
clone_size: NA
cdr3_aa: CASSLVASGANVLTF
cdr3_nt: TGTGCCAGCAGCTTGGTGGCCTCTGGGGCCAACGTCCTGACTTTC

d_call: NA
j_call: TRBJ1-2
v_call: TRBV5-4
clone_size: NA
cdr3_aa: CASIRDRLNYGYTF
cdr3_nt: TGTGCCAGCATCAGAGACAGGTTAAACTATGGCTACACCTTC

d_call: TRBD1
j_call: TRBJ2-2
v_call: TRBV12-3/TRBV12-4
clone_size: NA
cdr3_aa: CASRLTGVGELFF
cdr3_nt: TGTGCCAGCAGACTAACAGGGGTAGGGGAGCTGTTTTTT

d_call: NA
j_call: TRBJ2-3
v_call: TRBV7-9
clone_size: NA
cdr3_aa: CASRPDSTDTQYF
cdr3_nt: TGTGCCAGCAGGCCCGACAGCACAGATACGCAGTATTTT

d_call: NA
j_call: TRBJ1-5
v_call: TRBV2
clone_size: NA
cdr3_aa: CASRGQGDQPQHF
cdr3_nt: TGTGCCAGCAGGGGGCAGGGAGATCAGCCCCAGCATTTT

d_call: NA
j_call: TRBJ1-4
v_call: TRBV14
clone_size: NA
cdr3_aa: CASSLIGQKLFF
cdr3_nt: TGTGCCAGCAGCCTAATAGGGCAGAAACTGTTTTTT

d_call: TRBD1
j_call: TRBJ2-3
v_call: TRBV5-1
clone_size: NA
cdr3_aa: CASSMIPRTGGEDTQYF
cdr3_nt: TGCGCCAGCAGTATGATACCGAGGACAGGAGGTGAGGATACGCAGTATTTT

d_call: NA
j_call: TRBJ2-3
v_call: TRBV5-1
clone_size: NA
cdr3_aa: CASSLVSDTQYF
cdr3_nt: TGCGCCAGCAGCTTGGTCTCAGATACGCAGTATTTT

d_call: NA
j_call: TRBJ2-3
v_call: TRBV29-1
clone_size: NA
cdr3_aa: CSFNGGKGGRTDTQYF
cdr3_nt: TGCAGCTTCAATGGTGGTAAAGGCGGCCGCACAGATACGCAGTATTTT

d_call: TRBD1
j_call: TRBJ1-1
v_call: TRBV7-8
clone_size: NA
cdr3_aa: CASSPNRGRDTEAFF
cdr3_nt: TGTGCCAGCAGCCCAAACAGGGGGAGAGACACTGAAGCTTTCTTT

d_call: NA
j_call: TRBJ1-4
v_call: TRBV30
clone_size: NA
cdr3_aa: CAWSRQGGEKLFF
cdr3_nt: TGTGCCTGGAGTCGGCAGGGAGGAGAAAAACTGTTTTTT

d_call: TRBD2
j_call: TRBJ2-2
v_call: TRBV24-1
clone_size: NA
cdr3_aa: CATSDFGGAGGNTGELFF
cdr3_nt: TGTGCCACCAGTGATTTCGGCGGGGCGGGGGGGAACACCGGGGAGCTGTTTTTT

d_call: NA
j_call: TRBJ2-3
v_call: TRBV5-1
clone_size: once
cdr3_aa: CASKAPQLTDTQYF
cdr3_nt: TGCGCCAGCAAAGCTCCTCAGCTCACAGATACGCAGTATTTT

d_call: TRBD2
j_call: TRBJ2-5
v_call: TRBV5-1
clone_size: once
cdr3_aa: CASSPTSGVETQYF
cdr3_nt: TGCGCCAGCAGCCCTACTAGCGGGGTGGAGACCCAGTACTTC

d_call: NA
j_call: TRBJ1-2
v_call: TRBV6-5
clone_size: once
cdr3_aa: CASSQFLAKYGYTF
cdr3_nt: TGTGCCAGCAGTCAATTTTTGGCAAAGTATGGCTACACCTTC

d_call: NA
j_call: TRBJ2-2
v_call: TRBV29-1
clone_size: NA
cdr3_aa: CSGGSGAGNTGELFF
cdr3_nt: TGCAGCGGGGGGTCGGGGGCAGGGAACACCGGGGAGCTGTTTTTT

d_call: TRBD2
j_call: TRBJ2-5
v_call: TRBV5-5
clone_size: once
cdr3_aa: CASTVTGGEQGTQYF
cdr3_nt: TGTGCCAGCACGGTGACCGGGGGGGAGCAGGGGACCCAGTACTTC

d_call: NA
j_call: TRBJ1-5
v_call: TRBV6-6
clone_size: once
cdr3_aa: CASTHTEGNQPQHF
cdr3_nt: TGTGCCAGCACCCACACAGAGGGCAATCAGCCCCAGCATTTT

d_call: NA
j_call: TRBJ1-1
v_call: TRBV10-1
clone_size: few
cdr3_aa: CASSLGPGTEAFF
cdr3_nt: TGCGCCAGCAGTTTAGGACCGGGGACTGAAGCTTTCTTT

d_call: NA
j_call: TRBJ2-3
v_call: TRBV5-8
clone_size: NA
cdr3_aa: CASSLGGPQYF
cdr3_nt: TGTGCCAGCAGCTTGGGAGGTCCGCAGTATTTT

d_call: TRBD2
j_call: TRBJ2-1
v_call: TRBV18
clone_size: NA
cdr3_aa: CASSPGTSHNEQFF
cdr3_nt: TGTGCCAGCTCACCCGGGACTAGTCACAATGAGCAGTTCTTC